This T cell receptor beta chain was sequenced in a study of cytomegalovirus exposure and HLA in healthy donors. The overall study: Most genotyped donors, around 86% of about 360, had Caucasian-associated genetic ancestry.

PCR was performed using 60 Vbeta and 13 Jbeta primers. Profiled with immunoSEQ multiplex PCR; TCRdb holds only in-frame clones, not every one. The sample carries fewer than 200,000 clones, roughly 78% recorded once. V was shortened by 5 bases and J by 8 bases, with 13 bases between the two germline ends. The CDR3 has 13 residues. Germline V gene data show CDR1 as SEHNR and CDR2 as FQNEAQ (reference sequence). The origin of this receptor is a man aged 35 to 55 in good health and CMV-seropositive. Sequenced material: PBMCs. The chain combines TRBV7-9 with TRBJ2-1, with D unclear. CDR3 loop: CASSPAGLDEQFF. The CDR3 bases are TGTGCCAGCAGCCCCGCAGGCTTAGATGAGCAGTTCTTC.